The source of this T cell receptor (beta chain) is a study of early T cells in non-severe SARS-CoV-2 infection. General observations from the study: Using VDJdb, the matching emphasized anti-spike CD8 responses while missing private and CD4 specificities.

Attached unique molecular identifiers marked individual cDNA molecules. TCRdb reanalysed the 5' RACE reads using MiXCR and keeps one entry per CDR3 protein. The sample carries approximately 69,000 distinct CDR3 sequences, 12% recorded once. V lost 5 bases and J 4 bases, leaving 11 bases between the germline ends. Per the germline V gene, CDR1 is SQVTM and CDR2 is ANQGSEA. The CDR3 has 12 amino acids. This clonotype was observed a handful of times. Its antigen is currently unknown. The origin of this receptor is an adult who was a healthcare worker with PCR-confirmed SARS-CoV-2 infection or an uninfected control (not recorded which). The sequencing input was whole blood. This sequence joins TRBV29-1 and TRBJ1-2; the D is unclear. DNA of the CDR3: TGCAGCGTTAGGGTTACCTCCTATGGCTACACCTTC. Translated, it gives CSVRVTSYGYTF.